These 25 T cell receptor beta chains were sequenced from one sample in a study of blood T cell repertoires in COVID-19. TCRdb keeps only in-frame clones here, not all; method: immunoSEQ multiplex PCR. The sample lists approximately 28,000 clones; under 85% were seen once. Sequenced input: peripheral blood. These receptors were taken from a woman in her 70s with active or convalescent COVID-19.

The CDR3: CSTYRGNEQFF. The CDR3 region has the DNA TGCAGTACATACAGGGGGAATGAGCAGTTCTTC. The chain recombines TRBV20-1 with TRBJ2-1; 8 nucleotides line up with TRBD1. The CDR3 spans 11 residues. Germline V CDR1 and CDR2: DFQATT, SNEGSKA (reference sequence). The trim removed 8 bases at V and 7 bases at J, leaving 4 bases unmatched.

V usage is TRBV7-9 and J usage is TRBJ2-2; tentatively, D is TRBD2 (5 bases). The CDR3 has 17 residues. In germline, CDR1 is SEHNR, CDR2 FQNEAQ (reference sequence). Between the trimmed V and J ends, which lost 5 bases and 6 bases, there was a span of 22 bases. CDR3 bases: TGTGCCAGCAGCGAGAACCACGGGAATAGTATAGCCGGGGAGCTGTTTTTT. Translation: CASSENHGNSIAGELFF. Based on the CDR3 plus reference TRBV7-9 and TRBJ2-2, the full variable domain is DTGVSQNPRHKITKRGQNVTFRCDPISEHNRLYWYRQTLGQGPEFLTYFQNEAQLEKSRLLSDRFSAERPKGSFSTLEIQRTEQGDSAMYLCASSENHGNSIAGELFFGEGSRLTVL.

This clone occurred once. J is TRBJ1-6 and V is TRBV7-2; 11 nucleotides match TRBD1. From germline, CDR1 is SGHTA and CDR2 FQGNSA. This CDR3 is 16 amino acids long. Trimming at V came to 5 bases and at J to 8 bases, leaving 8 bases not matched to a gene. The DNA of the CDR3 is TGTGCCAGCAGCACCAGGACAGGGGGCGGTGATTCACCCCTCCACTTT. Translation: CASSTRTGGGDSPLHF.

The V gene is TRBV7-2, the J gene TRBJ2-1, with a possible D match to TRBD2 (6 bases). Germline V gene data show CDR1 as SGHTA and CDR2 as FQGNSA. Trimming cost V 0 bases and J 9 bases, with 9 bases left between them. The CDR3 is 13 amino acids. CDR3: CASSLARGSEQFF. CDR3 nucleotide sequence: TGTGCCAGCAGCTTAGCGCGGGGTAGTGAGCAGTTCTTC.

This clone has only one observation. V and J are TRBV5-4 and TRBJ2-1, with 9 positions matching TRBD1. The junction had 18 bases not matched to a gene; V was cut back by 2 bases and J by 12 bases. The germline V gene has CDR1 SGHNT and CDR2 YYREEE (reference sequence). This CDR3 is built from 17 residues. The CDR3 bases are TGTGCCAGCAGCTTCGACAGGGCCCGGGACAGGGACATTCGGCAGTTCTTC. The encoded protein is CASSFDRARDRDIRQFF. Complete variable domain (other parts from reference TRBV5-4 and TRBJ2-1): ETGVTQSPTHLIKTRGQQVTLRCSSQSGHNTVSWYQQALGQGPQFIFQYYREEENGRGNFPPRFSGLQFPNYSSELNVNALELDDSALYLCASSFDRARDRDIRQFFGPGTRLTVL.

The genes are TRBV5-1 and TRBJ1-2, with 7 bases identical to TRBD1. V shed 0 bases, J shed 10 bases, and the junction held 6 bases outside the gene matches. This CDR3 contains 13 residues. The germline CDR1 and CDR2 sequences are SGHRS and YFSETQ. In nucleotides, the CDR3 is TGCGCCAGCAGCTTGGCCGGGACAGTCGTCTACACCTTC. Amino acids: CASSLAGTVVYTF.

This clone has only one observation. The chain is built from TRBV13 and TRBJ1-3; a possible D gene is TRBD1 (6 bases). Trimming left V 2 bases short and J 2 bases short, with 25 bases between. CDR1 and CDR2 (germline): PRHDT, FYEKMQ (reference sequence). The CDR3 sequence is 20 residues long. CDR3 loop: CASSLRGLQGILSAGNTIYF. The CDR3 DNA follows: TGTGCCAGCAGCTTACGCGGTTTACAGGGTATCTTGTCCGCTGGAAACACCATATATTTT.

This clone was seen a few times. The J gene is TRBJ1-5, the V gene TRBV6-2 or TRBV6-3, with D unresolved. Germline CDR1 reads MNHEY; CDR2 reads SVGEGT. The CDR3 totals 14 residues. Between the trimmed V and J ends, which lost 5 bases and 1 base, there was a span of 9 bases. CDR3 DNA sequence: TGTGCCAGCAGTACCCGTCGGAGCAATCAGCCCCAGCATTTT. This gives the protein CASSTRRSNQPQHF.

The V call is TRBV9, the J call TRBJ2-5; 9 bases line up with TRBD1. CDR3 length: 15 amino acids. With 3 bases clipped from V and 1 base from J, the junction kept 4 bases outside the gene matches. Germline values: CDR1 SGDLS, CDR2 YYNGEE. CDR3 region: CASSAGQGFQETQYF. The CDR3 DNA is TGTGCCAGCAGCGCGGGACAGGGATTCCAAGAGACCCAGTACTTC. Looking up the rest from reference TRBV9 and TRBJ2-5 gives the full variable domain: DSGVTQTPKHLITATGQRVTLRCSPRSGDLSVYWYQQSLDQGLQFLIQYYNGEERAKGNILERFSAQQFPDLHSELNLSSLELGDSALYFCASSAGQGFQETQYFGPGTRLLVL.

Remarks on this clone: At one of its ends the junction is not consistent with the germline gene, which may arise from a read error. The V call is TRBV19, the J call TRBJ2-2; D is perhaps TRBD1 (8 bases). The CDR3 runs to 15 residues. Germline CDR1 and CDR2: LNHDA and SQIVND (reference sequence). The CDR3 region has the DNA TGTGCCAGTAGCATAGACAGGGGAGGGATCGGGGAGCTGTTTTTT. Translated: CASSIDRGGIGELFF.

This chain links TRBV18 with TRBJ2-7; 13 bases fit TRBD2. Germline V gene data show CDR1 as KGHSH and CDR2 as LQKENI. The V and J ends lost 3 bases and 4 bases, in that order; junction bases with no gene match: 6. The CDR3 totals 16 residues. The CDR3 here is CASSPQGLAGRYEQYF. The CDR3 DNA reads as TGTGCCAGCTCACCCCAGGGACTAGCGGGACGATACGAGCAGTACTTC.

The chain employs TRBV29-1 and TRBJ2-5, with 8 positions matching TRBD1. The CDR3 contains 12 residues. J lost 5 bases, V lost 8 bases, and 7 bases had no gene match. From germline, CDR1 is SQVTM and CDR2 ANQGSEA. In DNA, the CDR3 is TGCAGCTTCGGACAGGGCGGGGAGACCCAGTACTTC. Translating it yields CSFGQGGETQYF.

V gene TRBV5-1 combines with J gene TRBJ2-7, with a possible D match to TRBD2 (6 bases). V lost 4 bases and J 0 bases, leaving 14 bases between the germline ends. Germline loops: CDR1 SGHRS, CDR2 YFSETQ. There are 15 residues in the CDR3. The CDR3 sequence is CASSPGGGASYEQYF. CDR3 nucleotides: TGCGCCAGCAGCCCCGGCGGCGGGGCCTCCTACGAGCAGTACTTC.

The chain uses TRBV19 and TRBJ1-2, with 8 bases matching TRBD1. Germline CDR1 reads LNHDA; CDR2 reads SQIVND (reference sequence). V was pared by 5 bases and J by 2 bases, with 4 bases of the junction left unmatched. The CDR3 covers 14 residues. The DNA for the CDR3 is TGTGCCAGTAGTCCCGGGGACAGGAACTATGGCTACACCTTC. Residues: CASSPGDRNYGYTF.

The chain combines TRBV15 with TRBJ1-2, with D tentatively TRBD1 (5 bases). Germline V gives CDR1 LNHNV, CDR2 YYDKDF (reference sequence). The CDR3 is 15 residues long. With 0 bases removed from V and 2 bases from J, the gap between germline ends came to 10 bases. In DNA, the CDR3 is TGTGCCACCAGCAGAGAAAAGGGGATGAACTATGGCTACACCTTC. This translates into CATSREKGMNYGYTF.

V and J are TRBV21-1 and TRBJ2-2; no check of the table's D call, TRBD1, against the DNA was made. TRBV21-1 is an annotated pseudogene. This CDR3 is built from 19 residues. For the CDR3, the DNA is TGTGCCAGCAGCCTGAGAGTAGCCTACACAGGGTGGGGCACCGGGGAGCTGTTTTTT. It translates to CASSLRVAYTGWGTGELFF.

The rearrangement uses TRBV28 and TRBJ2-3; possible D gene TRBD1, 6 bases. Trimming took 4 bases from V and 2 from J, leaving 16 bases between them. Per the germline V gene, CDR1 is MDHEN and CDR2 is SYDVKM. This CDR3 is 16 amino acids long. The DNA of the CDR3 is TGTGCCAGCAGTTCATTCGGACAGACAATCACAGATACGCAGTATTTT. The encoded protein is CASSSFGQTITDTQYF.

This chain joins TRBV2 and TRBJ2-4; D not resolved. The CDR3 runs to 15 residues. Germline CDR1 is SNHLY and CDR2 is FYNNEI. V lost 1 base to trimming and J lost 5 bases, with 12 bases between them. The CDR3 is CASSEEGSPENIQYF. The DNA of the CDR3 is TGTGCCAGCAGTGAAGAAGGTAGCCCTGAAAACATTCAGTACTTC.

The chain links TRBV4-1 to TRBJ2-5, with 10 positions matching TRBD1. The V and J ends lost 3 bases and 3 bases, in that order; junction bases with no gene match: 4. This CDR3 has 15 amino acids. CDR1 MGHRA and CDR2 YSYEKL come from the germline V gene. CDR3 sequence: CASSQGQGWKETQYF. The CDR3 DNA follows: TGCGCCAGCAGCCAGGGACAGGGGTGGAAAGAGACCCAGTACTTC.

This clone was observed a few times. As DNA, the CDR3 is TGCAGCTTCTCGAGAGGTACAGATACGCAGTATTTT. This codes for CSFSRGTDTQYF. The chain combines TRBV29-1 with TRBJ2-3, with no clear D. V lost 8 bases, J lost 3 bases, and 12 bases lay in between. Germline loops: CDR1 SQVTM, CDR2 ANQGSEA. This CDR3 is 12 amino acids long.

This clone was recorded once. The V call is TRBV12-1, the J call TRBJ2-4; the listed D gene, TRBD1, was not tested against the DNA. TRBV12-1 is assigned pseudogene status. The CDR3 contains 15 residues. The CDR3 region has the DNA TGTGCCAGCAGGCAACCTGCAGGGGCCAAAAACATTCAGTACTTC. Residues: CASRQPAGAKNIQYF.

V is TRBV24-1 and J is TRBJ2-7, with D perhaps TRBD2 (6 bases). Germline lookup yields CDR1 KGHDR and CDR2 SFDVKD. Trimming cost V 3 bases and J 6 bases, with 8 bases left between them. The CDR3 length is 12 residues. CDR3 sequence: CATSDRRGEQYF. Here the CDR3 DNA reads TGTGCCACCAGTGATCGGAGGGGCGAGCAGTACTTC.

This clone was observed once. CDR3 amino acids: CASRVRGANEKLFF. As DNA, the CDR3 is TGTGCCAGCAGGGTCAGGGGGGCTAATGAAAAACTGTTTTTT. The chain employs TRBV2 and TRBJ1-4, with TRBD1 matching 7 bases. The ends lost 6 bases at V and 3 bases at J; junction bases unmatched: 4. Germline assignment: CDR1 SNHLY and CDR2 FYNNEI. This CDR3 is 14 amino acids long.

This clone has just one count. The CDR3 loop is CASSLGDRGSGANVLTF. The CDR3 bases are TGTGCCAGCAGCTTGGGGGACAGGGGTTCAGGGGCCAACGTCCTGACTTTC. The chain has TRBV7-6 and TRBJ2-6; 10 bases are a match to TRBD1. The CDR3 consists of 17 residues. Looked up from germline, CDR1 is SGHVS and CDR2 is FNYEAQ. V was pared by 3 bases and J by 4 bases, with 6 bases of the junction left unmatched.

This chain joins TRBV7-2 and TRBJ2-1, with 11 nucleotides matching TRBD2. The germline gives CDR1 SGHTA, CDR2 FQGNSA. V shed 0 bases and J 4 bases; nucleotides not matched to a gene: 2. This CDR3 contains 16 residues. The CDR3 DNA reads TGTGCCAGCAGCTTAGCCGGGACTAGCGGATACAATGAGCAGTTCTTC. Translation: CASSLAGTSGYNEQFF.